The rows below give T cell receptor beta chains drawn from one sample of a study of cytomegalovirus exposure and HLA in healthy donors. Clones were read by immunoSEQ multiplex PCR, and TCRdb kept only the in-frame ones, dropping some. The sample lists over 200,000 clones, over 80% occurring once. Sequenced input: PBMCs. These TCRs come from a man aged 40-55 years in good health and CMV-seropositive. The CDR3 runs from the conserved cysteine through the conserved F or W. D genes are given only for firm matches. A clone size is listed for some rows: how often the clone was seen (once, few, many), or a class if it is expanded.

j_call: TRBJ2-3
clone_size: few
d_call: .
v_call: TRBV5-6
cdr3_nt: TGTGCCAGCAGCTTAGAGCGTGGAGATACGCAGTATTTT
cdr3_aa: CASSLERGDTQYF

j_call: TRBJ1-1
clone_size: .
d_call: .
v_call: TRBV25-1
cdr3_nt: TGTGCCAGCAAGGGGGTCGGGAACACTGAAGCTTTCTTT
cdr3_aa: CASKGVGNTEAFF

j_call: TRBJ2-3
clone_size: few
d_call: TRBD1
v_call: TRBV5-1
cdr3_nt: TGCGCCAGCAGCTTAACAGGGGGGAGCACAGATACGCAGTATTTT
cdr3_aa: CASSLTGGSTDTQYF

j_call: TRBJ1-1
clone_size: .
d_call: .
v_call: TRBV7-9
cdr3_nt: TGTGCCAGCAGCTTTGCCAGGGGGAACACTGAAGCTTTCTTT
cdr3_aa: CASSFARGNTEAFF

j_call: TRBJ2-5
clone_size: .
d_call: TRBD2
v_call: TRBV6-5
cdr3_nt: TGTGCCAGCAGTTACGACGGGGGGGGGTGGGAGACCCAGTACTTC
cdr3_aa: CASSYDGGGWETQYF

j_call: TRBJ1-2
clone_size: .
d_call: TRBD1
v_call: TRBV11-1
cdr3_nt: TGTGCCAGCAGCTTAGCCCCGACAGGGACGAGCGGCTACACCTTC
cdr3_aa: CASSLAPTGTSGYTF

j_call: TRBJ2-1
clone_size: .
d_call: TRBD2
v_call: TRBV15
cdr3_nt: TGTGCCACCAGCTCAAAGGGAGCGGGAGGCCTCGACTCCTACAATGAGCAGTTCTTC
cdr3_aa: CATSSKGAGGLDSYNEQFF

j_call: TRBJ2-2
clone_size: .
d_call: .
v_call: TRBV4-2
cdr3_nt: TGTGCCAGCAGCCAAGTGAGGGCCGGGGAGCTGTTTTTT
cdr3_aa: CASSQVRAGELFF

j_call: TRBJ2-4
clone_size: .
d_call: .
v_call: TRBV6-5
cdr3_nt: TGTGCCAGCAGTTTGGCGGGAGCCAAAAACATTCAGTACTTC
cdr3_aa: CASSLAGAKNIQYF

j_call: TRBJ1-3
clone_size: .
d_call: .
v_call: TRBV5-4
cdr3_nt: TGTGCCAGCAGCATCGGACAGGGAAACACCATATATTTT
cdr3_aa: CASSIGQGNTIYF

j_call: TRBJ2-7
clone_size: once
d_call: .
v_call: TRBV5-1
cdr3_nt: TGCGCCAGCAGCTTGGCCTATGGGGCCCTCGAGCAGTACTTC
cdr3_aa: CASSLAYGALEQYF

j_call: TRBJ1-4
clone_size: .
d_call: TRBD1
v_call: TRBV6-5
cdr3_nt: TGTGCCAGCAGAAATACAGGGGCTAATGAAAAACTGTTTTTT
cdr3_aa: CASRNTGANEKLFF

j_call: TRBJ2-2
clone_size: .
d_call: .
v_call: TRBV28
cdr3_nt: TGTGCCAGCACCGCCCCTGACAGCCACTCGAACACCGGGGAGCTGTTTTTT
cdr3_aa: CASTAPDSHSNTGELFF

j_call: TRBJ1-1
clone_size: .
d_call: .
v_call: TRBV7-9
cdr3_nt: TGTGCCAGCAGCTTAGCGGCAGGGCTGAACACTGAAGCTTTCTTT
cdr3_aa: CASSLAAGLNTEAFF

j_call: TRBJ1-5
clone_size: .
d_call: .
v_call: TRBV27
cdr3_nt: TGTGCCAGCAGACTACTGGGAGGCAATCAGCCCCAGCATTTT
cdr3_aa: CASRLLGGNQPQHF

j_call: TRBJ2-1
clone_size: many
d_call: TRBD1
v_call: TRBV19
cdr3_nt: TGTGCCAGTAGTAAAGGGACAGGGACCTACAATGAGCAGTTCTTC
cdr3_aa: CASSKGTGTYNEQFF

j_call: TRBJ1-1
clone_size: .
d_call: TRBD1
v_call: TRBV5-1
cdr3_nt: TGCGCCAGCAGCTTCTCGGGGACAGGTGAAGCTTTCTTT
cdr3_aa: CASSFSGTGEAFF

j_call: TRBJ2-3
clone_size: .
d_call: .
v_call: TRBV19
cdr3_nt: TGTGCCAGTAAGCTCCCCGGGGCAGATACGCAGTATTTT
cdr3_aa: CASKLPGADTQYF

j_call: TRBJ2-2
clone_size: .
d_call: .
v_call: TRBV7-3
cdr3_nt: TGTGCCAGCAGCCCCAGCGCGAACACCGGGGAGCTGTTTTTT
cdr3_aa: CASSPSANTGELFF

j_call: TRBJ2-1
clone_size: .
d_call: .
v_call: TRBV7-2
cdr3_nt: TGTGCCAGCAGCTTACCGGGAGTGATCAATGAGCAGTTCTTC
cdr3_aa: CASSLPGVINEQFF

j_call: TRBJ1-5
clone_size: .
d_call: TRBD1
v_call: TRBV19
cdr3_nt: TGTGCCAGTAGTCCTAATGACAGGGGTCATCAGCCCCAGCATTTT
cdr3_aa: CASSPNDRGHQPQHF

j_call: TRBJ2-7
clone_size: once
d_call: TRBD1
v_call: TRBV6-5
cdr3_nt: TGTGCCAGCAGTTACTCGACAGGACAGGCCTACGAGCAGTACTTC
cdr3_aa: CASSYSTGQAYEQYF

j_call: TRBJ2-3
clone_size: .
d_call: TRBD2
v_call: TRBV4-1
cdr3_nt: TGCGCCAGCAGCCAAGATCGAACTAGCGTAGGCACAGATACGCAGTATTTT
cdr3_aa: CASSQDRTSVGTDTQYF

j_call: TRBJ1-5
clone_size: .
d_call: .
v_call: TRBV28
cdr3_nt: TGTGCCAGCAGTTTGGGTGGGGCGCGGTATCAGCCCCAGCATTTT
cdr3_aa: CASSLGGARYQPQHF

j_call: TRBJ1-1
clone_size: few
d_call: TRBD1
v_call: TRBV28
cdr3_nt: TGTGCCAGCACCGCCGCGGACAGGGGGTGTGAAGCTTTCTTT
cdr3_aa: CASTAADRGCEAFF

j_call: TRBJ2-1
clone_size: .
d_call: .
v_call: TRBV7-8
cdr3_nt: TGTGCCAGCAGCTTCGGTTATGTCGGGAGCTCCTACAATGAGCAGTTCTTC
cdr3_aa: CASSFGYVGSSYNEQFF

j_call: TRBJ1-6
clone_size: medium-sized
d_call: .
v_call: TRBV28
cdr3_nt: TGTGCCAGCGCCACCGGGACTGGGTTCAAACCCCTCCACTTT
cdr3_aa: CASATGTGFKPLHF

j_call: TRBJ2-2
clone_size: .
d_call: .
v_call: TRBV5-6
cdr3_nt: TGTGCCAGCAGCCCCTCTGGCGGAGCGGTCACCGGGGAGCTGTTTTTT
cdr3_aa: CASSPSGGAVTGELFF

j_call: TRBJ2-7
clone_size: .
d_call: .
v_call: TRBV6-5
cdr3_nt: TGTGCCAGCAGTCAGCCCCCGCTAGCTCGCGAGCAGTACTTC
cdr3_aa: CASSQPPLAREQYF

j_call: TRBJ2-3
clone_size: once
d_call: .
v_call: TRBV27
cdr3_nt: TGTGCCAACAGTTCAGCGGTAATTATAGCTACGCAGTATTTT
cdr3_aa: CANSSAVIIATQYF

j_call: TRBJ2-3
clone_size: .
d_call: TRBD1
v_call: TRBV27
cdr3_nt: TGTGCCAGCAGTTTTCAGGGGGGCACAGATACGCAGTATTTT
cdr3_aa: CASSFQGGTDTQYF

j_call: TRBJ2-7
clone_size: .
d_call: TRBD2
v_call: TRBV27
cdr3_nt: TGTGCCAGCAGCGCCCGGGGGGGGGCCTACGAGCAGTACTTC
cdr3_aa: CASSARGGAYEQYF

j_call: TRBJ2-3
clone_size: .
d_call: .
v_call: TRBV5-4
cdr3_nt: TGTGCCAGCAGCTTGTCCGAGGGTGCAGATACGCAGTATTTT
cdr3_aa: CASSLSEGADTQYF

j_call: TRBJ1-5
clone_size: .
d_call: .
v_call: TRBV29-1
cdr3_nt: TGCAGCGTTGCTACAGCCCAATCCAATCAGCCCCAGCATTTT
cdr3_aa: CSVATAQSNQPQHF

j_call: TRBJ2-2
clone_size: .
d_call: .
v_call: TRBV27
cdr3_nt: TGTGCCAGCGAAGGGGTTGGCGGGGAGCTGTTTTTT
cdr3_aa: CASEGVGGELFF

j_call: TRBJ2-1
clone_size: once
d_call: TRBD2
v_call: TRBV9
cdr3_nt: TGTGCCAGCAGCGTAGGGTCGGGAGGGTCCTACAATGAGCAGTTCTTC
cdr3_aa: CASSVGSGGSYNEQFF

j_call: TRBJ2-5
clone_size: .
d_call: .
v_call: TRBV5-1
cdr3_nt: TGCGCCAGCAGCTTACGGGGGAGAGGTGAGACCCAGTACTTC
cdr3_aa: CASSLRGRGETQYF

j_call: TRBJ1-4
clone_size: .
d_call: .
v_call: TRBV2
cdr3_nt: TGTGCCAGCAGGATTGGGGCGGGGGCAACTAATGAAAAACTGTTTTTT
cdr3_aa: CASRIGAGATNEKLFF

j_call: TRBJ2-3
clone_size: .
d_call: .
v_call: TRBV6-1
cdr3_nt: TGTGCCAGCAGTGAATCGGTCTCCCGTCGGGAGCGGGATACGCAGTATTTT
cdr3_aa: CASSESVSRRERDTQYF

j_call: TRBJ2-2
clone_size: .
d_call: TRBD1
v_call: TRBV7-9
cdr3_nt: TGTGCCAGCAGCCGACAGGGTAATGTTGACGGGGAGCTGTTTTTT
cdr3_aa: CASSRQGNVDGELFF

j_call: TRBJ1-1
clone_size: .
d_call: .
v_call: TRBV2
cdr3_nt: TGTGCTGGGAAGGGGCAGGGGAGTACTGAAGCTTTCTTT
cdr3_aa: CAGKGQGSTEAFF

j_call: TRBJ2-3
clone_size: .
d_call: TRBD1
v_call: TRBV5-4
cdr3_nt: TGTGCCAGCAGCAGGGGGACAGGTATTACAGATACGCAGTATTTT
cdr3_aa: CASSRGTGITDTQYF

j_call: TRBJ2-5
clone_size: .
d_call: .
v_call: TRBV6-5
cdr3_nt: TGTGCCAGCAGCTACCTAGCGGCAAGGGGGGAGACCCAGTACTTC
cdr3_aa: CASSYLAARGETQYF

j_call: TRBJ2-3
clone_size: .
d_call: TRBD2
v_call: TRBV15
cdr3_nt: TGTGCCACCAGCAGAGATGGGGGGGTTAGCACAGATACGCAGTATTTT
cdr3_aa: CATSRDGGVSTDTQYF

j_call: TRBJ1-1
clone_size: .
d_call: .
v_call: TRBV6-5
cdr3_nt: TGTGCCAGCAGTTCCTCCGGGACACAGAACACTGAAGCTTTCTTT
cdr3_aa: CASSSSGTQNTEAFF

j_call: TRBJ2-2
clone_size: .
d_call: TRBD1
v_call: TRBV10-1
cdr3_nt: TGCGCCAGACCGGGACAGGGGGCGGGAAACACCGGGGAGCTGTTTTTT
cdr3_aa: CARPGQGAGNTGELFF

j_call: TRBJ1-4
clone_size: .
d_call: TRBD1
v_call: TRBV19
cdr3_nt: TGTGCCAGTCAGGACAGGGGGAGTAATGAAAAACTGTTTTTT
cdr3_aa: CASQDRGSNEKLFF

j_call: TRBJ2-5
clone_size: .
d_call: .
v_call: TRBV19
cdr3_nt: TGTGCCAGTAGTATCCGCCCTTTCCAGGGTCTCGGGGAGACCCAGTACTTC
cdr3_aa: CASSIRPFQGLGETQYF

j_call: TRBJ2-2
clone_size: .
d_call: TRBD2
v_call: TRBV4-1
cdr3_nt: TGCGCCAGCAGCCAAGCCGGGGGGACGCCCACCGGGGAGCTGTTTTTT
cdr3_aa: CASSQAGGTPTGELFF

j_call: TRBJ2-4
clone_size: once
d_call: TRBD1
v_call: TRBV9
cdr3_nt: TGTGCCAGCAGCGTAACCCTACAGGGGATGGTAGCCAAAAACATTCAGTACTTC
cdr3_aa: CASSVTLQGMVAKNIQYF

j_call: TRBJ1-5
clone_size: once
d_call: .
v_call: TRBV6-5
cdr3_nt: TGTGCCAGCAGTCCCACAGAAAATCAGCCCCAGCATTTT
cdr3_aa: CASSPTENQPQHF

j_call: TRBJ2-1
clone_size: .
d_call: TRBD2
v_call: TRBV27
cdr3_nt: TGTGCCAGCAGTCTCCGGTTGTCGGGAGCAGCGGGGGATGAGCAGTTCTTC
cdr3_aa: CASSLRLSGAAGDEQFF

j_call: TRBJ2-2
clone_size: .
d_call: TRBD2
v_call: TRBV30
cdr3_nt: TGTGCCTGGACTCGGGGGGTGGCCGGGGAGCTGTTTTTT
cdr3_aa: CAWTRGVAGELFF

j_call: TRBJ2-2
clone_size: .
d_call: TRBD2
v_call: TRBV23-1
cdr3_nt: TGCGCCAGCAGTCACCAGGACCCTAGCGGGATACCCGGGGAGCTGTTTTTT
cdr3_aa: CASSHQDPSGIPGELFF

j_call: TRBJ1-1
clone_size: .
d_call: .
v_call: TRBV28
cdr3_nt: TGTGCCAGCAACCCTACGGGGGGGGCTAGGACTGAAGCTTTCTTT
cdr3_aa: CASNPTGGARTEAFF